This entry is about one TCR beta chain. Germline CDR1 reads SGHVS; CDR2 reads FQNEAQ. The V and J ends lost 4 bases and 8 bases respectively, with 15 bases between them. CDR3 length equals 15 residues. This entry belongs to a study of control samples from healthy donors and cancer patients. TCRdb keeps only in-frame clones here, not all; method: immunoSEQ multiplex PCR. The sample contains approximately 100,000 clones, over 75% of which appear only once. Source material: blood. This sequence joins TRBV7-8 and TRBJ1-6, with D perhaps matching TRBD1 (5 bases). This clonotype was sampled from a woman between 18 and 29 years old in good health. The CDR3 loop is CASSSRDQFHSPLHF. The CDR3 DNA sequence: TGTGCCAGCAGCTCCCGGGACCAATTCCATTCACCCCTCCACTTT.